The source of this TCR beta chain is a study of shared clonotypes between healthy human individuals. Overall study context: CD4 naive and memory got three plates each, CD8 naive two, CD8 memory one. Study-level points and caveats: Only blood was sampled; tissue repertoires likely differ.

CD8 memory fractions consisted of CD45RO+ and CCR7-negative CD45RA+ TemRA cells together. On this clone: What it binds is unknown.

Unmatched junction bases numbered 9, after V lost 8 bases and J lost 0 bases. Germline V CDR1 and CDR2: SNHLY, FYNNEI. The CDR3 spans 15 residues. Produced via immunoSEQ multiplex PCR; TCRdb's table is partial and in-frame only. Among around 79,000 clones listed, about 65% were seen once. The source of this sequence is a man younger than 40 in good health. This chain connects TRBV2 to TRBJ1-2; 7 bases agree with TRBD1. The sequenced sample consisted of memory CD8+ T cells sorted from blood. Subset: CD45RO+ cells pooled with CCR7-negative TemRA cells. The CDR3 nucleotides read TGTGCCAGCGTGAGGACAGGCCAAGCTAACTATGGCTACACCTTC. Translating it yields CASVRTGQANYGYTF.